A selection of T cell receptor beta chains follows, all from one sample in a study of cytomegalovirus exposure and HLA in healthy donors. Assay: immunoSEQ multiplex PCR; the TCRdb copy retains only in-frame clones and omits some. Of approximately 190,000 clones listed, 80% to 85% are singletons. The source material was PBMCs. These receptors came from a woman aged 18-29 years in good health and CMV-seronegative. Both conserved end residues are part of each CDR3. The D gene is left open where the match is weak. A row's size may be missing; if present it is once, few, many or a size class.

v_gene	d_gene	abundance	j_gene	CDR3aa	CDR3nt
TRBV29-1	NA	NA	TRBJ1-1	CSVCENPRNTEAFF	TGCAGCGTCTGCGAAAATCCAAGGAACACTGAAGCTTTCTTT
TRBV7-9	TRBD2	NA	TRBJ2-5	CASSLVGGGALETQYF	TGTGCCAGCAGCTTAGTTGGGGGAGGGGCGCTTGAGACCCAGTACTTC
TRBV25-1	NA	NA	TRBJ2-1	CASSVTDTYNEQFF	TGTGCCAGCAGTGTGACTGATACCTACAATGAGCAGTTCTTC
TRBV27	NA	NA	TRBJ2-3	CASSLEGRPGDTQYF	TGTGCCAGCAGTTTAGAAGGCAGACCGGGGGATACGCAGTATTTT
TRBV7-2	NA	NA	TRBJ2-1	CASSDPGTRIF	TGTGCCAGCAGCGATCCCGGGACTCGGATCTTC
TRBV29-1	NA	NA	TRBJ1-1	CSVEEGVMRVRTEAFF	TGCAGCGTTGAAGAAGGAGTGATGAGGGTTCGCACTGAAGCTTTCTTT
TRBV28	NA	NA	TRBJ2-1	CASSLWNPRGHAVRGEQFF	TGTGCCAGCAGCCTCTGGAACCCCCGGGGACACGCGGTCAGGGGAGAGCAGTTCTTC
TRBV4-3	NA	NA	TRBJ1-2	CASSQEPAALNGYTF	TGCGCCAGCAGCCAAGAGCCAGCGGCACTCAATGGCTACACCTTC
TRBV27	TRBD1	NA	TRBJ1-2	CASTLGQGYGYTF	TGTGCCAGCACTTTGGGACAGGGCTATGGCTACACCTTC
TRBV6-5	NA	few	TRBJ1-2	CASSYENPGQYGYTF	TGTGCCAGCAGTTACGAAAATCCGGGACAATATGGCTACACCTTC
TRBV27	TRBD2	NA	TRBJ2-7	CASSIAGGTYEQYF	TGTGCCAGCAGTATAGCGGGAGGGACCTACGAGCAGTACTTC
TRBV5-1	NA	NA	TRBJ2-5	CASSRGLQETQYF	TGCGCCAGCAGCAGGGGACTGCAAGAGACCCAGTACTTC
TRBV7-2	NA	NA	TRBJ2-1	CASSLGPSNEQFF	TGTGCCAGCAGCTTAGGGCCTAGCAATGAGCAGTTCTTC
TRBV30	NA	NA	TRBJ2-2	CAWSGEGGTYTGELFF	TGTGCCTGGAGTGGAGAGGGCGGGACCTACACCGGGGAGCTGTTTTTT
TRBV10-3	TRBD1	few	TRBJ1-1	CATRDREDTEAFF	TGTGCCACTAGGGACAGGGAGGACACTGAAGCTTTCTTT
TRBV25-1	TRBD2	NA	TRBJ2-1	CASSGLAGAYNEQFF	TGTGCCAGCAGTGGATTAGCGGGAGCCTACAATGAGCAGTTCTTC
TRBV19	TRBD1	once	TRBJ1-5	CASSIGPRGHDQPQHF	TGTGCCAGTAGTATAGGTCCCAGGGGGCATGATCAGCCCCAGCATTTT
TRBV9	NA	NA	TRBJ2-3	CASSVGRLTGTDTQYF	TGTGCCAGCAGCGTAGGGCGACTAACGGGCACAGATACGCAGTATTTT
TRBV7-7	TRBD2	once	TRBJ2-5	CASSLVAGLSQETQYF	TGTGCCAGCAGCTTAGTAGCGGGACTAAGCCAAGAGACCCAGTACTTC
TRBV28	NA	NA	TRBJ1-2	CASGPQGNYGYTF	TGTGCCAGCGGCCCCCAGGGGAACTATGGCTACACCTTC
TRBV28	NA	NA	TRBJ1-5	CASSLDFRTDNQPQHF	TGTGCCAGCAGCCTGGATTTTAGGACAGATAATCAGCCCCAGCATTTT
TRBV7-9	NA	NA	TRBJ2-6	CASSLVSGSSGANVLTF	TGTGCCAGCAGCTTAGTTTCGGGGAGCTCTGGGGCCAACGTCCTGACTTTC
TRBV5-6	NA	few	TRBJ1-4	CASSLGGTNEKLFF	TGTGCCAGCTCCCTAGGTGGGACTAATGAAAAACTGTTTTTT
TRBV6-5	TRBD1	once	TRBJ1-6	CASSSGQGNSPLHF	TGTGCCAGCAGCTCGGGACAGGGTAATTCACCCCTCCACTTT
TRBV19	TRBD1	NA	TRBJ2-2	CASSETGTVNTGELFF	TGTGCCAGTAGTGAAACCGGGACAGTGAACACCGGGGAGCTGTTTTTT
TRBV6-1	TRBD1	NA	TRBJ2-7	CASSDQGAYEQYF	TGTGCCAGCAGTGATCAGGGGGCCTACGAGCAGTACTTC